This T cell receptor beta chain was identified in a study of patients and donors after allogeneic stem cell transplantation. This clonotype was seen only a few times. The CDR3 is made up of 14 amino acids. Germline V gives CDR1 MDHEN, CDR2 SYDVKM. Trimming pared 2 bases from V and 4 bases from J, leaving 9 bases between. TCRdb used MiXCR to reprocess the RT-PCR reads, holding one entry per CDR3 protein. The repertoire has about 200,000 distinct CDR3 sequences, about 37% of them found once; the top ten carry about 9.9%. Input material: blood, either unsorted or a sorted T cell fraction (not recorded which). The receptor was derived from a human donor who was either an allogeneic HSCT recipient or a stem cell or donor lymphocyte infusion donor (not recorded which). It is not recorded whose cells these are; they may come from a transplant donor. V gene TRBV28 combines with J gene TRBJ2-1; tentatively, D is TRBD1 (6 bases). The CDR3 here is CASSLPTGYNEQFF. DNA of the CDR3: TGTGCCAGCAGTTTACCGACAGGATACAATGAGCAGTTCTTC.